This entry features one T cell receptor (beta chain) sequence. Antigen: not known. Purity of the CD4+ and CD8+ cells, isolated by positive magnetic bead selection, was checked by flow cytometry. The assay was immunoSEQ multiplex PCR, and TCRdb's table has in-frame clones only and misses some. This sample has around 19,000 clones, with roughly 65% found just once. This sample is drawn from a study of somatic mutations in cytotoxic T cells in rheumatoid arthritis. Study-level background: Patient blood (around 30 ml EDTA) was collected right after diagnosis, preceding any treatment. There were some V beta antibody-stained T-cell populations flow-sorted at nearly 100% purity, and these included V beta1+ cells sequenced for TCRB. General study points: There were about an eighth of the roughly 60 patients in whom the largest CD8+ clone exceeded 20% of CD8+ cells.

J was trimmed by 3 bases and V by 3 bases; bases with no gene match: 6. The CDR3 covers 14 residues. Germline V gene lookup returns CDR1 SQVTM and CDR2 ANQGSEA. The chain combines TRBV29-1 with TRBJ1-2; TRBD1 matches at 8 bases. The sequence derives from an adult with rheumatoid arthritis. The sample was CD8+ T cells sorted from blood. CDR3 DNA sequence: TGCAGCGTTGAGGACCCGGACAGGGACTATGGCTACACCTTC. Translating it yields CSVEDPDRDYGYTF.